A selection of T cell receptor beta chains follows, all from one sample in a study of blood T cell repertoires in COVID-19. Sequenced by immunoSEQ multiplex PCR; TCRdb stores in-frame clones only, minus some. The sample has about 40,000 clones, roughly 90% seen once; the top ten hold roughly a fifth. Sequences were obtained from peripheral blood. These receptor sequences come from a man between 50 and 59 years old with active COVID-19. Each CDR3 is given with its conserved first and last residue. A D gene is named only where the DNA matches it firmly. Size values are once, few and many counts, or a class for expanded clones, and some rows have none.

V,D,J,size,CDR3,DNA
TRBV18,NA,TRBJ2-2,NA,CASSRAPNTGELFF,TGTGCCAGCTCACGGGCCCCTAACACCGGGGAGCTGTTTTTT
TRBV5-6,NA,TRBJ2-3,NA,CASSAVGPRADTQYF,TGTGCCAGCAGCGCCGTAGGTCCGAGGGCAGATACGCAGTATTTT
TRBV6-6,TRBD2,TRBJ2-7,NA,CASSYALAGINEQYF,TGTGCCAGCAGTTACGCGCTAGCGGGAATCAACGAGCAGTACTTC
TRBV5-1,NA,TRBJ2-2,NA,CAILLNTGELFF,TGCGCCATCCTACTGAACACCGGGGAGCTGTTTTTT
TRBV29-1,NA,TRBJ2-1,NA,CSVGPQFF,TGCAGCGTTGGGCCGCAGTTCTTC
TRBV6-5,NA,TRBJ1-6,NA,CASSYGDSDSPLHF,TGTGCCAGCAGTTACGGGGACTCGGATTCACCCCTCCACTTT
TRBV6-5,TRBD1,TRBJ2-5,NA,CASSPGQLYQETQYF,TGTGCCAGCAGCCCGGGACAGTTGTACCAAGAGACCCAGTACTTC
TRBV7-8,NA,TRBJ2-1,NA,CASSLGRGAYNEQFF,TGTGCCAGCAGCTTAGGTAGGGGCGCTTACAATGAGCAGTTCTTC
TRBV10-3,TRBD1,TRBJ2-7,once,CAISGPGQVLGEQYF,TGTGCCATCAGTGGCCCGGGACAGGTGTTGGGCGAGCAGTACTTC
TRBV28,TRBD1,TRBJ1-6,few,CASGRTGGRSYNSPLHF,TGTGCCAGCGGCAGAACAGGGGGCCGCTCCTATAATTCACCCCTCCACTTT
TRBV9,TRBD2,TRBJ2-2,NA,CASSLWGGTGELFF,TGTGCCAGCAGCCTCTGGGGGGGGACCGGGGAGCTGTTTTTT
TRBV6-5,TRBD2,TRBJ2-2,NA,CASSLAGAATGELFF,TGTGCCAGCAGTTTAGCGGGAGCGGCCACCGGGGAGCTGTTTTTT
TRBV6-5,NA,TRBJ2-5,NA,CASRPRGQETQYF,TGTGCCAGCAGACCCAGGGGACAAGAGACCCAGTACTTC
TRBV11-2,NA,TRBJ1-6,NA,CASSLVAGANSPLHF,TGTGCCAGCAGCTTAGTTGCAGGGGCTAATTCACCCCTCCACTTT
TRBV28,TRBD2,TRBJ2-1,NA,CASSTSGRSLFF,TGTGCCAGCAGTACTAGCGGGAGAAGTCTGTTCTTC
TRBV13,NA,TRBJ2-7,once,CASSVGDVDEQYF,TGTGCCAGCAGCGTCGGAGATGTGGACGAGCAGTACTTC
TRBV10-3,TRBD2,TRBJ2-7,NA,CAISDTTSGKGSEQYF,TGTGCCATCAGTGACACGACTAGCGGGAAGGGGTCCGAGCAGTACTTC
TRBV7-2,NA,TRBJ2-3,NA,CASKQQGGGLDTQYF,TGTGCCAGCAAACAACAGGGAGGGGGTTTAGATACGCAGTATTTT
TRBV11-2,TRBD2,TRBJ2-1,NA,CASSDGTSRANEQFF,TGTGCCAGCAGCGACGGGACTAGCAGGGCCAATGAGCAGTTCTTC
TRBV9,TRBD2,TRBJ2-1,NA,CASSVAPTSGNNEQFF,TGTGCCAGCAGCGTAGCTCCAACTAGCGGGAACAATGAGCAGTTCTTC
TRBV4-2,NA,TRBJ1-6,NA,CASSQEGGYNSPLHF,TGTGCCAGCAGCCAAGAGGGGGGTTATAATTCACCCCTCCACTTT
TRBV2,TRBD2,TRBJ2-1,NA,CASSDRLAGYNEQFF,TGTGCCAGCAGTGACCGGCTAGCGGGCTACAATGAGCAGTTCTTC
TRBV27,NA,TRBJ1-1,once,CASSLKGGGPRTEAFF,TGTGCCAGCAGTTTAAAGGGGGGGGGCCCGCGGACTGAAGCTTTCTTT
TRBV20-1,NA,TRBJ2-1,NA,CSASGGTKYNEQFF,TGCAGTGCTAGTGGCGGGACGAAATACAATGAGCAGTTCTTC
TRBV10-3,NA,TRBJ2-1,NA,CAIRLLDMEGNEQFF,TGTGCCATCAGGTTGCTGGACATGGAGGGGAATGAGCAGTTCTTC
TRBV5-4,NA,TRBJ1-6,NA,CASSPGGFNSPLHF,TGTGCCAGCAGCCCGGGGGGGTTTAATTCACCCCTCCACTTT
TRBV19,NA,TRBJ2-7,NA,CASSAFRSSYEQYF,TGTGCCAGTAGTGCGTTTCGTTCCTCCTACGAGCAGTACTTC
TRBV6-5,NA,TRBJ2-7,NA,CASGLANHEQYF,TGTGCCAGCGGCCTAGCGAATCACGAGCAGTACTTC
TRBV4-3,NA,TRBJ2-7,NA,CASSQDRAGSYEQYF,TGCGCCAGCAGCCAAGATCGGGCGGGGTCCTACGAGCAGTACTTC
TRBV7-8,NA,TRBJ1-1,NA,CASSSQENTEAFF,TGTGCCAGCAGCTCACAGGAGAACACTGAAGCTTTCTTT
TRBV4-3,TRBD1,TRBJ1-2,NA,CASSPQGARFGYTF,TGCGCCAGCAGCCCACAGGGGGCGCGGTTTGGCTACACCTTC
TRBV6-6,TRBD1,TRBJ2-7,few,CASRGQGGLYEQYF,TGTGCCAGCAGGGGACAGGGGGGCCTCTACGAGCAGTACTTC
TRBV7-2,NA,TRBJ2-7,NA,CASSLGGTTYEQYF,TGTGCCAGCAGCTTAGGCGGGACCACCTACGAGCAGTACTTC
TRBV7-3,NA,TRBJ1-5,once,CASSAVTGEPQHF,TGTGCCAGCAGCGCCGTGACAGGAGAGCCCCAGCATTTT
TRBV6-2/TRBV6-3,NA,TRBJ2-2,once,CASSYVGTGTGELFF,TGTGCCAGCAGTTACGTGGGAACGGGGACCGGGGAGCTGTTTTTT
TRBV19,TRBD2,TRBJ2-7,once,CANLGREGGEQYF,TGTGCCAATCTGGGGCGGGAGGGTGGCGAGCAGTACTTC
TRBV7-9,TRBD2,TRBJ2-7,NA,CASSYTSGRGSYEQYF,TGTGCCAGCAGCTACACTAGCGGGAGGGGGAGCTACGAGCAGTACTTC
TRBV6-4,NA,TRBJ2-3,NA,CASSPGTFHTDTQYF,TGTGCCAGCAGCCCCGGGACTTTTCACACAGATACGCAGTATTTT
TRBV7-9,NA,TRBJ2-1,once,CASNDNNNEQFF,TGTGCCAGTAACGACAATAACAATGAGCAGTTCTTC
TRBV3-1/TRBV3-2,TRBD2,TRBJ2-3,once,CASTRTSGNTDTQYF,TGTGCCAGCACCCGGACTAGCGGGAACACAGATACGCAGTATTTT
TRBV27,TRBD2,TRBJ2-3,NA,CASSLFRGEGTDTQYF,TGTGCCAGCAGTTTATTTCGGGGGGAAGGCACAGATACGCAGTATTTT
TRBV18,NA,TRBJ1-6,NA,CASSPYDSNSPLHF,TGTGCCAGCTCACCTTACGACAGCAATTCACCCCTCCACTTT